Here is one T cell receptor (beta chain) with its context. The CDR3 has 15 amino acids. Germline CDR1 and CDR2: SGHRS and YFSETQ. V lost 1 base and J 6 bases, leaving 14 bases between the germline ends. The data were obtained in a study of blood T cell repertoires in COVID-19. Libraries were prepared by immunoSEQ multiplex PCR; TCRdb keeps only in-frame clonotypes and omits some of them. This sample yields approximately 75,000 clones, of which 84% are seen a single time; approximately 20% belongs to the top ten. This chain connects TRBV5-1 to TRBJ2-1; a possible D gene is TRBD2 (6 bases). Sequences were obtained from peripheral blood. The TCR comes from a woman aged 45-65 years with acute or convalescent COVID-19. The CDR3 DNA sequence: TGCGCCAGCAGCTTGCCCCAGGTGGGGGGCAATGAGCAGTTCTTC. Translated, it gives CASSLPQVGGNEQFF.